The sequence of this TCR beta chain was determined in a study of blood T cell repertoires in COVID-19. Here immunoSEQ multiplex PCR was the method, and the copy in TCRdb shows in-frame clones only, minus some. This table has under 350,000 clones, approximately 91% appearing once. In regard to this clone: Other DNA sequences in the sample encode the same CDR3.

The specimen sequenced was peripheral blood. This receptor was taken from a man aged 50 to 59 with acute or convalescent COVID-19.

The CDR3, as DNA: TGTGCCAGCAGTTTAGGGCAGGGGGCTTACAATGAGCAGTTCTTC. Amino acid sequence: CASSLGQGAYNEQFF. The rearrangement links TRBV27 to TRBJ2-1, with 8 positions matching TRBD1. The germline V gene encodes CDR1 MNHEY and CDR2 SMNVEV (reference sequence). This CDR3 is 15 amino acids long. J gave up 4 bases and V 2 bases, and 4 bases lay outside the gene matches.